A single sample is the source of the 6 T cell receptor beta chains below, sequenced in a study of blood T cell repertoires in COVID-19. Clones were read by immunoSEQ multiplex PCR, and TCRdb kept only the in-frame ones, dropping some. The repertoire holds fewer than 100,000 clones, with approximately 92% as singletons. Sequencing was performed on peripheral blood. Every receptor here comes from a woman older than 75 with acute or convalescent COVID-19.

This clone was seen more than once but under ten times. The chain joins TRBV2 to TRBJ1-1; D gene uncertain. Germline V lookup: CDR1 SNHLY, CDR2 FYNNEI. This CDR3 has 13 residues. V was trimmed by 7 bases and J by 0 bases, leaving 9 bases between them. CDR3: CASIWSMNTEAFF. The DNA for the CDR3 is TGTGCCAGCATATGGAGTATGAACACTGAAGCTTTCTTT.

The count of this clone is one. The chain employs TRBV28 and TRBJ2-7; 8 bases line up with TRBD2. J lost 0 bases, V lost 6 bases, and 7 bases had no gene match. Per the germline V gene, CDR1 is MDHEN and CDR2 is SYDVKM. This CDR3 is built from 15 residues. The CDR3 reads CASSSSGLSSYEQYF. CDR3 DNA sequence: TGTGCCAGCAGCTCTAGCGGGCTCAGCTCCTACGAGCAGTACTTC.

This clone was seen a handful of times. The chain couples TRBV6-5 to TRBJ1-1; no definite D call. The V end was cut by 7 bases, the J end by 0 bases, with 9 bases between. Germline CDR1 is MNHEY and CDR2 is SVGAGI. This CDR3 is 13 amino acids long. CDR3 region: CASNPQMNTEAFF. CDR3 DNA: TGTGCCAGCAATCCCCAAATGAACACTGAAGCTTTCTTT.

The chain links TRBV24-1 to TRBJ2-1; the match to TRBD2 covers 9 bases. The J segment lost 3 bases and the V segment lost 5 bases, leaving 4 bases of the junction unmatched. Germline CDR1 reads KGHDR; CDR2 reads SFDVKD. The CDR3 totals 15 residues. The CDR3 DNA is TGTGCCACCAGTGTGGGTAGCGGGAGCTACAATGAGCAGTTCTTC. Encoded protein: CATSVGSGSYNEQFF.

This chain connects TRBV6-1 to TRBJ1-4, with 8 bases fitting TRBD1. Germline CDR1 MNHNS, CDR2 SASEGT. The length of the CDR3 is 15 residues. The junction had 4 bases not matched to a gene; V was cut back by 1 base and J by 6 bases. The CDR3 reads CASSEGPRGHEKLFF. In nucleotides, the CDR3 is TGTGCCAGCAGTGAAGGCCCCAGGGGGCATGAAAAACTGTTTTTT.

The rearrangement uses TRBV5-6 and TRBJ1-2; D possibly corresponds to TRBD1 (5 bases). The germline V gene encodes CDR1 SGHDT and CDR2 YYEEEE. Trimming took off 4 bases at V and 4 bases at J, with 8 bases between the two ends. The CDR3 has 12 amino acids. CDR3 residues: CASSTGLYGYTF. CDR3 coding DNA: TGTGCCAGCAGCACGGGACTCTATGGCTACACCTTC.